This is a list of T cell receptor beta chains from one sample in a study of blood T cell repertoires in COVID-19. TCRdb's table, derived via immunoSEQ multiplex PCR, lists solely in-frame clones and lacks some. The repertoire consists of 180,000 or so clones, with approximately 88% occurring once and the leading ten covering about 3.9%. Material for sequencing was peripheral blood. These receptors were obtained from a woman aged 25-40 years with acute or convalescent COVID-19. CDR3s include the opening cysteine and the closing phenylalanine or tryptophan. A D gene is named only where the DNA matches it firmly. Clone size is given for some rows only: seen once, a few or many times, or a class if the clone is expanded.

v_gene	j_gene	abundance	d_gene	CDR3nt	CDR3aa
TRBV10-3	TRBJ2-1	NA	TRBD2	TGTGCCATCAGGGGACTAGCGGGATACAATGAGCAGTTCTTC	CAIRGLAGYNEQFF
TRBV5-5	TRBJ1-2	NA	NA	TGTGCCAGCAGCGCCGTCAATGAGAACTATGGCTACACCTTC	CASSAVNENYGYTF
TRBV7-9	TRBJ2-2	NA	NA	TGTGCCAGCAGCTCACTCGTAAGAGGGGAGCTGTTTTTT	CASSSLVRGELFF
TRBV5-4	TRBJ2-1	NA	TRBD1	TGTGCCAGCAGCCCCGACAGGGGCCTATACAATGAGCAGTTCTTC	CASSPDRGLYNEQFF
TRBV3-1/TRBV3-2	TRBJ1-2	NA	NA	TGTGCCAGCAGCCAATCAGGGTCCTATGGCTACACCTTC	CASSQSGSYGYTF
TRBV27	TRBJ1-5	NA	NA	TGTGCCAGCAGTTTATCGAGGGCTCAGCCCCAGCATTTT	CASSLSRAQPQHF
TRBV2	TRBJ1-4	few	NA	TGTGCCAGCAGAGTCACCGGGACTGGTGAAAAACTGTTTTTT	CASRVTGTGEKLFF
TRBV6-5	TRBJ1-1	NA	NA	TGTGCCACCGGTTGGGGAGGAAACACTGAAGCTTTCTTT	CATGWGGNTEAFF
TRBV6-5	TRBJ1-5	NA	TRBD1	TGTGCCAGCAGGCCTACAGGGGGCGGTCAGCCCCAGCATTTT	CASRPTGGGQPQHF
TRBV6-5	TRBJ1-6	NA	NA	TGTGCCAGCAGTTACTCATTTTCGGGGGGGAATTCACCCCTCCACTTT	CASSYSFSGGNSPLHF
TRBV6-5	TRBJ2-1	NA	TRBD2	TGTGCCAGCTCATTCAGCCTAGCGGGACCGGGGGAGTTCTTC	CASSFSLAGPGEFF
TRBV7-9	TRBJ2-5	NA	NA	TGTGCCAGCAGCGAAACCCTAGCAACCCAGTACTTC	CASSETLATQYF
TRBV29-1	TRBJ2-7	NA	NA	TGCAGCGTTGGCGGGGCCTACGAGCAGTACTTC	CSVGGAYEQYF
TRBV18	TRBJ2-1	NA	NA	TGTGCCAGCTCGCAGACAACAGGTTTGGGCGAGCAGTTCTTC	CASSQTTGLGEQFF
TRBV11-2	TRBJ2-7	NA	NA	TGTGCCAGCAGCTTAGATCGCGCGCACGAGCAGTACTTC	CASSLDRAHEQYF
TRBV30	TRBJ2-4	NA	TRBD1	TGTGCCTGGACAGGGGGAAACATTCAGTACTTC	CAWTGGNIQYF
TRBV7-9	TRBJ2-7	once	NA	TGTGCCAGCAGCTTATCCCAGGGTACTACCTCCTACGAGCAGTACTTC	CASSLSQGTTSYEQYF
TRBV5-4	TRBJ2-7	NA	NA	TGTGCCAGCAGCTTGGCCGGGACTTTAAGAGAGCAGTACTTC	CASSLAGTLREQYF
TRBV2	TRBJ2-7	NA	TRBD1	TGTGCCAGCACGAGGGACAGGAGCTCCTACGAGCAGTACTTC	CASTRDRSSYEQYF
TRBV6-2/TRBV6-3	TRBJ1-2	NA	TRBD1	TGTGCCAGCAGTACCCTGGACAGGGGGTACTATGGCTACACCTTC	CASSTLDRGYYGYTF
TRBV30	TRBJ2-2	many	TRBD2	TGTGCCTGGGCAGGGACTACTCTTCTAGGCCCGAACACCGGGGAGCTGTTTTTT	CAWAGTTLLGPNTGELFF
TRBV29-1	TRBJ1-3	NA	NA	TGCAGCGCGGGGGGAGGGAGCTCTGGAAACACCATATATTTT	CSAGGGSSGNTIYF
TRBV5-1	TRBJ2-7	NA	NA	TGCGCCAGCAGACTAGGCGGAGCCTACGAGCAGTACTTC	CASRLGGAYEQYF
TRBV7-2	TRBJ2-2	NA	NA	TGTGCCAGCCGACCAGCGGCTACCGGGGAGCTGTTTTTT	CASRPAATGELFF
TRBV10-3	TRBJ2-3	NA	NA	TGTGCCATCAGGGAGCCGGGACTCACAGATACGCAGTATTTT	CAIREPGLTDTQYF
TRBV11-2	TRBJ2-3	NA	NA	TGTGCCAGCAGCCGCGTAAATACGCAGTATTTT	CASSRVNTQYF
TRBV7-9	TRBJ2-3	once	NA	TGTGCCAGCAGCTTAGTAGCGGTACTTAGAGATACGCAGTATTTT	CASSLVAVLRDTQYF
TRBV14	TRBJ2-1	NA	NA	TGTGCCAGCAGCCAAGGGCTCTCCTCATACAATGAGCAGTTCTTC	CASSQGLSSYNEQFF
TRBV28	TRBJ2-1	NA	NA	TGTGCCAGCATCCAGGCAAGTTACAATGAGCAGTTCTTC	CASIQASYNEQFF
TRBV6-4	TRBJ2-3	NA	NA	TGTGCCAGGGAGCGGGCCCCTAGCACAGATACGCAGTATTTT	CARERAPSTDTQYF
TRBV18	TRBJ1-1	NA	TRBD1	TGTGCCAGCTCACAGGGACAGAATGCTGAAGCTTTCTTT	CASSQGQNAEAFF